This entry features one T cell receptor beta chain sequence. Its target is not known. CDR3 length: 15 amino acids. CDR1 and CDR2 from the germline V gene are SGHVS and FQNEAQ. The V segment lost 3 bases and the J segment 8 bases; nucleotides outside the gene matches: 7. The data are from a study of CD8 T cells in Susac syndrome. The study's findings and limits: The TCR sequencing and HLA analysis in the study involved a relatively small number of individuals, as the study acknowledged.

The authors sequenced TCR beta from blood CD8+ and CD4+ T cells. A quantity of about 0.5 to 1 ug RNA underwent reverse transcription using random hexamers. Across 54 Vbeta and 13 Jbeta, immunoSEQ multiplex PCR amplified TCR beta CDR3. MiXCR, run by TCRdb on the immunoSEQ multiplex PCR reads, gives a single entry per CDR3 protein. The table has some 99,000 distinct CDR3 sequences, about 95% seen once; the top ten hold 0.096%. This clonotype was obtained from a human donor in good health. V and J are TRBV7-8 and TRBJ1-4; 9 nucleotides match TRBD1. The sample consisted of CD4+ T cells from PBMCs. The CDR3 DNA reads TGTGCCAGCAGCTTCTCCGGGACAGGGCTCGAAAAACTGTTTTTT. Protein: CASSFSGTGLEKLFF.